Sequencing of this TCR beta chain was carried out in a study of cytomegalovirus exposure and HLA in healthy donors. Study-level results: A later analysis found first-cohort TCR clusters tended to co-occur in the 90 to 150 validation repertoires.

Libraries were prepared by immunoSEQ multiplex PCR; TCRdb keeps only in-frame clonotypes and omits some of them. Among roughly 120,000 clones listed, approximately 94% were seen once. The CDR3 consists of 16 residues. The V gene end was trimmed by 5 bases and the J gene end by 4 bases; junction bases not matched to a gene: 13. Germline lookup yields CDR1 MDHEN and CDR2 SYDVKM. Concerning this clone: Its antigen is unidentified.

Input material: PBMCs. This TCR came from a woman between 18 and 30 years old in good health and CMV-seronegative. This chain joins TRBV28 and TRBJ1-2, with 7 positions matching TRBD1. The CDR3 here is CASSLSLHGQAYGYTF. The CDR3, as DNA: TGTGCCAGCAGTCTTTCGCTCCATGGACAGGCCTATGGCTACACCTTC.